The clone carrying this T cell receptor beta chain showed up just a few times. Its antigen is not identified. The isolated RNA, all of it, was reverse transcribed, so expressed TCRB transcripts were what got sequenced. The average output of naive, central memory and regulatory T cell samples was millions of reads. Measured with immunoSEQ multiplex PCR; TCRdb has only the in-frame clones, and not every one. The repertoire holds 680,000 or so clones, with around 16% as singletons. This specimen belongs to a study of beta chain features in type 1 diabetes. Study-wide findings and caveats: Cells with high TCR expression could be over-represented by cDNA sequencing. In comparison with healthy donors, patients had naive, central memory and Treg TCRB repertoires that appeared more similar.

Donors underwent one heparinised blood draw, around 100 mL on average. The CDR3 covers 14 residues. CDR1 is SGHRS and CDR2 is YFSETQ in the germline V gene. V was trimmed by 4 bases and J by 6 bases, leaving 17 bases between them. The chain joins TRBV5-1 to TRBJ2-7; D unclear. The sequencing input was naive CD4+ T cells from blood. This TCR was sampled from a man younger than 30 in good health. The CDR3 sequence is CASSPGGIPSEQYF. The CDR3 nucleotides are TGCGCCAGCAGCCCTGGTGGGATTCCATCCGAGCAGTACTTC.